This T cell receptor (beta chain) was sequenced for a study of technical replicates of blood from a few donors. The protocol was immunoSEQ multiplex PCR, while the TCRdb copy is restricted to in-frame clones and leaves out a portion. The data hold tens of thousands of clones, with 70% to 90% observed a single time. Trimming took 4 bases from V and 10 from J; bases not matched to a gene: 9. Germline-derived CDR1 and CDR2 are SGHNT and YYREEE (reference sequence). This CDR3 comprises 15 residues. The chain uses TRBV5-4 and TRBJ2-1, with TRBD2 matching over 12 bases. This receptor was obtained from a human donor in good health. Some clones in this sample may be carry-over from other donors' samples. Sequenced: PBMCs. CDR3 sequence: CASSKGLAGAAEQFF. In DNA, the CDR3 is TGTGCCAGCAGCAAGGGACTAGCGGGTGCCGCGGAGCAGTTCTTC.